This T cell receptor (beta chain) was recovered during a study of CD8+ T cells in alopecia areata. Study-wide context: Treated patients were given oral tofacitinib, which was dosed at 5 to 10 mg twice daily. Patients took tofacitinib for 6 to 18 months, followed by 6 drug-free months. Study-level points and caveats: Treatment with tofacitinib significantly lowered scalp clonality and reduced expanded CD8+ clones among the top 100.

Treatment noted: oral pan-JAK inhibitor, 5-10 mg twice daily. cDNA prepared by RNA extraction and subsequent reverse transcription served as the template for sequencing. Method: immunoSEQ multiplex PCR; TCRdb's copy keeps in-frame clones and lacks some. The sample carries approximately 120,000 clones, around 60% recorded once. This clone was counted between two and nine times. Its specificity is not known. The CDR3 loop spans 14 amino acids. V lost 1 base, J lost 2 bases, and 8 bases lay in between. Germline V gene data show CDR1 as MDHEN and CDR2 as SYDVKM. This clonotype originated in a human donor with alopecia areata. J is TRBJ2-5 and V is TRBV28; D is unclear. Specimen: CD4+ T cells sorted from blood, collected at week 4, from a patient treated with tofacitinib. CDR3 sequence: CASSLSPRQETQYF. The CDR3 DNA follows: TGTGCCAGCAGTTTATCCCCCCGGCAAGAGACCCAGTACTTC.